This T cell receptor (beta chain) was recorded in a study of T cell responses to AZD1222 COVID-19 vaccine. Study-wide context: Pooled samples include second doses given at about 4 or 12 weeks. Study results and caveats: Sampling that yielded the repertoires occurred only after the peak T cell response. Females made up more of the donors, who were largely white British, and clonal diversity may have come out too low. Spike as a whole was targeted by vaccine-associated CD4 TCRs, dominant at 160-218 and 743-854.

V was clipped by 6 bases and J by 0 bases, with 11 bases between them. The CDR3 has 15 amino acids. Germline V gives CDR1 SGHVS, CDR2 FQNEAQ. As regards this clone: Antigen: not known.

The repertoire was sequenced with immunoSEQ multiplex PCR; TCRdb's copy has only in-frame clones and lacks some. There are about 90,000 clones in the sample; about 86% occur only once, and approximately 7.9% lies in the top ten. This TCR came from an adult in good health. The sequencing here drew on peripheral blood, taken on day 0 of AZD1222 vaccination. The chain employs TRBV7-8 and TRBJ2-2; the D gene could be TRBD1 or TRBD2 (5 bases each). CDR3 region: CASRPGLANTGELFF. CDR3 nucleotides: TGTGCCAGCAGGCCGGGGCTAGCGAACACCGGGGAGCTGTTTTTT.